This T cell receptor (beta chain) emerged from a study of T cell responses to AZD1222 COVID-19 vaccine. Study context: Second doses at about 4 or about 12 weeks were pooled. Points from the study as a whole: Among the donors, most were white British and more were female, and clonal diversity was possibly underestimated. Receipt of two AZD1222 doses was followed by a rise in Spike-specific TCR breadth and depth.

Sequenced by immunoSEQ multiplex PCR; TCRdb stores in-frame clones only, minus some. The sample shows roughly 150,000 clones, around 91% of them seen only once. Notes on this clone: Its antigen is currently unknown.

This TCR derives from an adult in good health. Sequenced here: peripheral blood, sampled on day 0 of AZD1222 vaccination.

CDR3 loop: CASSLLGPGELFF. The CDR3 DNA is TGTGCCAGCAGTTTACTCGGACCCGGGGAGCTGTTTTTT. This chain uses TRBV27 with TRBJ2-2; D is uncertain. V was cut by 2 bases and J by 6 bases, with 7 bases left in between. Germline V gene data show CDR1 as MNHEY and CDR2 as SMNVEV (reference sequence). This CDR3 is built from 13 residues.